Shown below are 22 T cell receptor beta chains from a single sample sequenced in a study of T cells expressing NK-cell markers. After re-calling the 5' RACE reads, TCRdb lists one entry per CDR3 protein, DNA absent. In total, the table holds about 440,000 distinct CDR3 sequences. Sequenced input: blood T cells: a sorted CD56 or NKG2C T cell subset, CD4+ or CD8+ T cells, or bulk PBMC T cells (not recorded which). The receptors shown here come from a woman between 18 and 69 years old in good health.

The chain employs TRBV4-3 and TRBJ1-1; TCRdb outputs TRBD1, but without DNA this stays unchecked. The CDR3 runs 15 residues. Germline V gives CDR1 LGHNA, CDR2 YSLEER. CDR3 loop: CASSQEEGAVTEAFF.

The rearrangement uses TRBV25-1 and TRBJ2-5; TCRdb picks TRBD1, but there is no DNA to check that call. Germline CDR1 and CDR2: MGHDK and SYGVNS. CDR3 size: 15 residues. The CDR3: CASSEHRGRRETQYF.

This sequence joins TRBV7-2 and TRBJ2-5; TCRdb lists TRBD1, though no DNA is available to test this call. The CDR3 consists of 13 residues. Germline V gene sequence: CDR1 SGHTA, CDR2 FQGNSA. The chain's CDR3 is CASSSGQGETQYF.

The CDR3 sequence: CSVDLNRATEAFF. The chain joins TRBV29-1 to TRBJ1-1; checking the TCRdb D call of TRBD1 is not possible without DNA. The CDR3 is 13 residues long. From germline, CDR1 is SQVTM and CDR2 ANQGSEA.

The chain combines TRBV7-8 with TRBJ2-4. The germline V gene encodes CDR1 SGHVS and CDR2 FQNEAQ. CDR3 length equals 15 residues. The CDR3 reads CASSLVSSAKNIQYF.

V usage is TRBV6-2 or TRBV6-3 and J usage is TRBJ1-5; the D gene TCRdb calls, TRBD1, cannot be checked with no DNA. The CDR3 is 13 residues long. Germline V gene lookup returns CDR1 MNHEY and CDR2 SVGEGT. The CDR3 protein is CASTNPGIQPQHF.

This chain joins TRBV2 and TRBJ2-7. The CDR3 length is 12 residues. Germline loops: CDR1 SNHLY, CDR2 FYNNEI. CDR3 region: CASTQSSYEQYF.

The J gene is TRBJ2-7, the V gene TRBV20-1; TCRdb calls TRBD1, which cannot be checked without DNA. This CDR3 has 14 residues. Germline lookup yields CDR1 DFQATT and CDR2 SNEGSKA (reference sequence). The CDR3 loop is CSARAPDGTYEQYF.

CDR3 sequence: CATRRGLAGNKKYNEQFF. The rearrangement links TRBV15 to TRBJ2-1; absent DNA, TCRdb's TRBD2 call cannot be checked. Germline CDR1 is LNHNV and CDR2 is YYDKDF (reference sequence). The CDR3 has 18 residues.

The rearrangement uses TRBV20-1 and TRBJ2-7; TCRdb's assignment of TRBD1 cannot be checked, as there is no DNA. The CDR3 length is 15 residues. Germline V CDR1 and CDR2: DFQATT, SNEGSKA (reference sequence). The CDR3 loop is CSARADRGRRYEQYF.

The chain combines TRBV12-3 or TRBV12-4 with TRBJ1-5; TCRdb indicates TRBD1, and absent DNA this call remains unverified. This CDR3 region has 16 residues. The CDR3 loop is CASSPSQGTGNQPQHF.

The CDR3 spells CSARGPAGHEWNEQFF. V usage is TRBV20-1 and J usage is TRBJ2-1; TCRdb outputs TRBD2, but without DNA this stays unchecked. There are 16 residues in the CDR3. In germline, CDR1 is DFQATT, CDR2 SNEGSKA (reference sequence).

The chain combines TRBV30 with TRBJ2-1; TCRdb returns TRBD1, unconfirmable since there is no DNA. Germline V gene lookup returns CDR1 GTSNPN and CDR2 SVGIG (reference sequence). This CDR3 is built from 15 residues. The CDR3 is CAWSEGTAIYNEQFF.

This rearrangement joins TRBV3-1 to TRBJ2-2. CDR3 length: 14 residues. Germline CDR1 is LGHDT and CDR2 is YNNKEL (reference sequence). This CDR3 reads CASSQDLGTGELFF.

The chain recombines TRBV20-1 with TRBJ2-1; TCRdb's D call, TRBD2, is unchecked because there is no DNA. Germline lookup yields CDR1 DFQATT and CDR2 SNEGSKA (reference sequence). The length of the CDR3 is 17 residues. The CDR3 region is CSARENSGVRPYNEQFF.

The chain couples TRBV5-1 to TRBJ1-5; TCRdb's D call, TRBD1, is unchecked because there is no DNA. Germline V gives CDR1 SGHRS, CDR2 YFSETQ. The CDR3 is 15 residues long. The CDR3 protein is CASSLEPRGDQPQHF.

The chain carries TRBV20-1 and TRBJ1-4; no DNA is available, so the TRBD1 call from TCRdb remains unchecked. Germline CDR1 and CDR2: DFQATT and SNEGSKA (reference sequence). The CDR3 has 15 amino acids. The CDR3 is CSARDPNRGEEKLFF.

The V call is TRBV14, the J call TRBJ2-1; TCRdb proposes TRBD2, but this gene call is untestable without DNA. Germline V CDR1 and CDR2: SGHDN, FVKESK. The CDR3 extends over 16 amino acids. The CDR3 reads CASSRRLAHGTNEQFF.

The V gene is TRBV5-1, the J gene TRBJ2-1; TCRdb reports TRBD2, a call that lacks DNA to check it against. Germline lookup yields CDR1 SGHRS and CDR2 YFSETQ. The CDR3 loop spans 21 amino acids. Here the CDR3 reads CASSPTRASGRYVGLIDEQFF.

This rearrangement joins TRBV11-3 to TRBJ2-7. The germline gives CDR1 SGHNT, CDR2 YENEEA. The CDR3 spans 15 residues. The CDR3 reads CASSFHSGTTYEQYF.

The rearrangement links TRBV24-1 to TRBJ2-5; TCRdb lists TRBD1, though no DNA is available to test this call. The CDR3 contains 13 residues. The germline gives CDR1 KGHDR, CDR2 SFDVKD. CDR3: CATSGTGSETQYF.

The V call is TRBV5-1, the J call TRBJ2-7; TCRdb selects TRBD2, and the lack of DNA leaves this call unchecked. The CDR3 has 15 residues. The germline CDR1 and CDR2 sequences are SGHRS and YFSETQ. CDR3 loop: CASSLGPTTIYEQYF. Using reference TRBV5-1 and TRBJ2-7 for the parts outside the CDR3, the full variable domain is KAGVTQTPRYLIKTRGQQVTLSCSPISGHRSVSWYQQTPGQGLQFLFEYFSETQRNKGNFPGRFSGRQFSNSRSEMNVSTLELGDSALYLCASSLGPTTIYEQYFGPGTRLTVT.